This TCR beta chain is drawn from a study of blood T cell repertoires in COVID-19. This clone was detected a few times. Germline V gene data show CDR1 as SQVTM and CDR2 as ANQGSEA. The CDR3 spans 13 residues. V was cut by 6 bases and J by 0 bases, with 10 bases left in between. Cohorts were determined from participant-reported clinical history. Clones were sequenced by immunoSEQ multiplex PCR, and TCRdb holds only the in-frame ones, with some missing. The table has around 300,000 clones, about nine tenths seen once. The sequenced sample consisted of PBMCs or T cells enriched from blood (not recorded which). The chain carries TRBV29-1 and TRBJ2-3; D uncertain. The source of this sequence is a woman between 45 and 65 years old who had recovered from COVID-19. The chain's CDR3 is CSVSSRSTDTQYF. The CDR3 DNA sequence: TGCAGCGTATCATCCCGGAGCACAGATACGCAGTATTTT.